The T cell receptor (beta chain) under discussion was sequenced for a study of T cell repertoires in cytomegalovirus infection. The study, taken as a whole, reports: HLA-C-restricted CMV clonotypes gave the most frequent clonotype in two of eight donors.

CDR3 size: 14 residues. V was pared by 5 bases and J by 9 bases, with 14 bases between. Per germline, CDR1 SGHVS and CDR2 FQNEAQ. This clonotype was seen repeatedly, ten times or more. What it binds is unknown. MiXCR, run by TCRdb on the reads, gives a single entry per CDR3 protein. The sample holds approximately 730,000 distinct CDR3 sequences, around 30% seen once. Material: cultured PBMCs, obtained from culture after CMV antigen stimulation. The sequence came from a human donor in good health (CMV status not recorded). Some clones in this sample may be carry-over from other donors' samples. V gene TRBV7-8 combines with J gene TRBJ1-6; maybe TRBD1 (6 bases). CDR3 residues: CASSPGDGSSPLHF. For the CDR3, the DNA is TGTGCCAGCAGCCCAGGGGATGGTTCTTCACCCCTCCACTTT.